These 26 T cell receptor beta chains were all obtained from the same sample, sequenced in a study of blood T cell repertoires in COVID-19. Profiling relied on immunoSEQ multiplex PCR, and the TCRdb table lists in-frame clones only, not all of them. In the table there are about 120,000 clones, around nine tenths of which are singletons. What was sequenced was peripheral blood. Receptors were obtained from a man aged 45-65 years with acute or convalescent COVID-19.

CDR3 loop: CAWSPPKGRPGELFF. As DNA, the CDR3 is TGTGCCTGGAGTCCCCCTAAAGGGAGACCCGGGGAGCTGTTTTTT. The chain links TRBV30 to TRBJ2-2, with a possible D match to TRBD2 (5 bases). The V gene lost 2 bases and the J gene lost 6 bases, with 16 bases spanning the gap. In germline, CDR1 is GTSNPN, CDR2 SVGIG (reference sequence). CDR3 size: 15 residues.

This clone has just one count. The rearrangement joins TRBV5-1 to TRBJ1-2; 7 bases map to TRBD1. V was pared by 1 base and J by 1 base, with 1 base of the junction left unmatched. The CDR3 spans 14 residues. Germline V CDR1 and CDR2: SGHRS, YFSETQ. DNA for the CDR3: TGCGCCAGCAGCTTGCAGGGGGGTAACTATGGCTACACCTTC. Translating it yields CASSLQGGNYGYTF.

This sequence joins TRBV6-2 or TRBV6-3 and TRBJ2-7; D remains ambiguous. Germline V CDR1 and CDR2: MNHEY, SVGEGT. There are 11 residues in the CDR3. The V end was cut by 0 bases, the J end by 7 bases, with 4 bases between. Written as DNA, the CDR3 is TGTGCCAGCAGTTACTCGAGGGAGCAGTACTTC. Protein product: CASSYSREQYF.

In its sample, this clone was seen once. CDR3 nucleotides: TGCGCCAGCTCCCCTACGACAGGGAATAATTCACCCCTCCACTTT. Translated, it gives CASSPTTGNNSPLHF. V gene TRBV4-1 combines with J gene TRBJ1-6, with 7 positions matching TRBD1. V trimming: 8 bases; J trimming: 5 bases; junction bases outside the gene matches: 9. Germline loops: CDR1 MGHRA, CDR2 YSYEKL. The CDR3 consists of 15 residues.

The CDR3 DNA reads TGTGCCAGCAGGCGGGGACAGGGCGTTAAAGATACGCAGTATTTT. Translated, it gives CASRRGQGVKDTQYF. The chain couples TRBV11-2 to TRBJ2-3, with 9 bases identical to TRBD1. V lost 6 bases and J lost 5; bases outside the gene matches: 9. The CDR3 spans 15 residues. CDR1 and CDR2 (germline): SGHAT, FQNNGV. Combining the CDR3 with reference TRBV11-2 and TRBJ2-3 gives the whole variable domain EAGVAQSPRYKIIEKRQSVAFWCNPISGHATLYWYQQILGQGPKLLIQFQNNGVVDDSQLPKDRFSAERLKGVDSTLKIQPAKLEDSAVYLCASRRGQGVKDTQYFGPGTRLTVL.

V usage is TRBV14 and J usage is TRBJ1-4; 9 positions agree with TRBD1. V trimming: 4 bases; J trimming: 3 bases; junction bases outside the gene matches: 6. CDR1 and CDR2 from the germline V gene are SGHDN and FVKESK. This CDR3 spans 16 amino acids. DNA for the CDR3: TGTGCCAGCAGCCCCGGGACAGGGAAGGCTAATGAAAAACTGTTTTTT. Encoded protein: CASSPGTGKANEKLFF.

The CDR3 region has the DNA TGTGCCAGCAGCCAAGTTGGGACAGGGGTGTATGAGCAGTTCTTC. The encoded protein is CASSQVGTGVYEQFF. V and J are TRBV3-1 (or the pseudogene TRBV3-2) and TRBJ2-1; TRBD1 aligns across 10 bases. The CDR3 totals 15 residues. Germline CDR1 LGHDT, CDR2 YNNKEL (reference sequence). The J segment lost 8 bases and the V segment lost 1 base, leaving 5 bases of the junction unmatched.

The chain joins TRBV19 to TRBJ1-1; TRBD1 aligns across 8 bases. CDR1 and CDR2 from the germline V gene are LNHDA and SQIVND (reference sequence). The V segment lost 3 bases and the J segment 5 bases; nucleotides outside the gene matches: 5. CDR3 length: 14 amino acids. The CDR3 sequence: CASSIRTGRTEAFF. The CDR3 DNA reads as TGTGCCAGTAGTATCCGGACAGGGAGGACTGAAGCTTTCTTT.

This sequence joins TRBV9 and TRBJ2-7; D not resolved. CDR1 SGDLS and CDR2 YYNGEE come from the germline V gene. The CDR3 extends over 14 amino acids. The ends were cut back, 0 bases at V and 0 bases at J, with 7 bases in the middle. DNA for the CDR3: TGTGCCAGCAGCGTAGTTCCTACCTCCTACGAGCAGTACTTC. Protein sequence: CASSVVPTSYEQYF. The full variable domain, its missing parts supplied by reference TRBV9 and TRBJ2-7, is DSGVTQTPKHLITATGQRVTLRCSPRSGDLSVYWYQQSLDQGLQFLIQYYNGEERAKGNILERFSAQQFPDLHSELNLSSLELGDSALYFCASSVVPTSYEQYFGPGTRLTVT.

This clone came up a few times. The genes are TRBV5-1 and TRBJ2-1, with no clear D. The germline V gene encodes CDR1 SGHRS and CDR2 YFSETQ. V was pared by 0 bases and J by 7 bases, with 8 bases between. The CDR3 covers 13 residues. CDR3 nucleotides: TGCGCCAGCAGCTTGGCCTCAGCGAATGAGCAGTTCTTC. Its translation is CASSLASANEQFF.

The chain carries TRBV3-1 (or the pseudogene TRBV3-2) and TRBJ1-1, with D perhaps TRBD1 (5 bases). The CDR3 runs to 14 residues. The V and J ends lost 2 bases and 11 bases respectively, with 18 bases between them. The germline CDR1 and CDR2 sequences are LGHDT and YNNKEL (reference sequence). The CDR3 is CASSQQFRGGVAFF. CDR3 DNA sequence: TGTGCCAGCAGCCAACAGTTCCGGGGCGGGGTCGCTTTCTTT.

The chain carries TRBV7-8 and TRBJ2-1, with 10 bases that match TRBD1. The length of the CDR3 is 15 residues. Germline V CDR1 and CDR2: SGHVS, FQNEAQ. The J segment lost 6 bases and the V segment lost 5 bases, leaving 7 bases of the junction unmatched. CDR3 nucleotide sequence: TGTGCCAGCAGCCTCGGACAGGGGGGGGTCAATGAGCAGTTCTTC. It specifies CASSLGQGGVNEQFF.

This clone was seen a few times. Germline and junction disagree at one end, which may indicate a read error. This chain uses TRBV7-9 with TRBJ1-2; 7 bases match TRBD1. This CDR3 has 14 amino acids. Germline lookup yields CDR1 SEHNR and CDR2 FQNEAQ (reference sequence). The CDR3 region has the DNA TGTGCCAGCAGTTACCAGGGGGGAGGCTATCGCTACACCTTC. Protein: CASSYQGGGYRYTF.

CDR3 nucleotides: TGTGCCAGCAGCTTAGGCGGAGCAAGTCAGCCCCAGCATTTT. Translated, it gives CASSLGGASQPQHF. The J gene is TRBJ1-5, the V gene TRBV7-9; D not certain. This CDR3 region has 14 residues. CDR1 is SEHNR, CDR2 FQNEAQ, per germline (reference sequence). The germline V and J ends were trimmed by 1 base and 6 bases, with 10 bases remaining between them.

This CDR3 reads CASSVAGGGQPQHF. The CDR3 nucleotides read TGTGCCAGCAGCGTAGCAGGGGGCGGTCAGCCCCAGCATTTT. V gene TRBV9 combines with J gene TRBJ1-5; 8 bases map to TRBD1. This CDR3 spans 14 amino acids. V trimming: 0 bases; J trimming: 6 bases; junction bases outside the gene matches: 2. The germline V gene encodes CDR1 SGDLS and CDR2 YYNGEE.

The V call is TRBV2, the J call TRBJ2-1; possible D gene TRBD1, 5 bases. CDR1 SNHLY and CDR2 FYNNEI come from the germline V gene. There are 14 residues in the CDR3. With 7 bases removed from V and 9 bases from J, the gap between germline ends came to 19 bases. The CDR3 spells CASTIQRGRSEQFF. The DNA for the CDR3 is TGTGCCAGCACCATTCAAAGGGGAAGGAGTGAGCAGTTCTTC.

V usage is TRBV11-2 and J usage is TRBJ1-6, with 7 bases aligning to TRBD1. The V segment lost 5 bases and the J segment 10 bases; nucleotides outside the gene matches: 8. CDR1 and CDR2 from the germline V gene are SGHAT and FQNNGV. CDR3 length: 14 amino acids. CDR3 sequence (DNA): TGTGCCAGCAGCCGAAGGGACAGAATCTCACCCCTCCACTTT. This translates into CASSRRDRISPLHF.

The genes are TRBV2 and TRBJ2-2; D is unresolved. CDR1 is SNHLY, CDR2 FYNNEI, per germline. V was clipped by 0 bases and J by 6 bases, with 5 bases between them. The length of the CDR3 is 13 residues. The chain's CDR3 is CASSEAGPGELFF. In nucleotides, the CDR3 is TGTGCCAGCAGTGAAGCGGGCCCCGGGGAGCTGTTTTTT.

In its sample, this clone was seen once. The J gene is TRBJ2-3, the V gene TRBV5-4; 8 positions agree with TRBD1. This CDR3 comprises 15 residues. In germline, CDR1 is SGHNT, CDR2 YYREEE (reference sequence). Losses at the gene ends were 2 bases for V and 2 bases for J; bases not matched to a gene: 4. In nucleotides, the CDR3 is TGTGCCAGCAGCTTAGGGACAGGCCTCACAGATACGCAGTATTTT. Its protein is CASSLGTGLTDTQYF.

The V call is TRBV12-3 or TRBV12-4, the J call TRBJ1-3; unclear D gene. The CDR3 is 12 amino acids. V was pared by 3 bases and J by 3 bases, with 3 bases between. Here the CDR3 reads CASSLYGNTIYF. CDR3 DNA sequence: TGTGCCAGCAGTTTGTATGGAAACACCATATATTTT.

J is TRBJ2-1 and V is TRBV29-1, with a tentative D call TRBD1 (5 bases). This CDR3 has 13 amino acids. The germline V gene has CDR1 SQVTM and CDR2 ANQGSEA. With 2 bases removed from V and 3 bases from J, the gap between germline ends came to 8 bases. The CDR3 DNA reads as TGCAGCGTTGAACGTAGGGGCTACAATGAGCAGTTCTTC. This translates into CSVERRGYNEQFF.

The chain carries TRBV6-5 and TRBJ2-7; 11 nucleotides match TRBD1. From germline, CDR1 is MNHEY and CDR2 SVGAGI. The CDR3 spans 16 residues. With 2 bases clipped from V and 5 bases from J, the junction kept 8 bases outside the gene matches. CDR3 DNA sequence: TGTGCCAGCAGTTACCTTGGACAGGGGGCGCGTAACGAGCAGTACTTC. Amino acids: CASSYLGQGARNEQYF.

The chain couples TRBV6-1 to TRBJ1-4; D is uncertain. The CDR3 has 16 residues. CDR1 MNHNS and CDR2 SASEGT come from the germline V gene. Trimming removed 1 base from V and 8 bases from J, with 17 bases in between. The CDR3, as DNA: TGTGCCAGCAGTGAAGACAGTAGGATAAGAGACGAAAAACTGTTTTTT. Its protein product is CASSEDSRIRDEKLFF.

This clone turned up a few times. CDR3 sequence reads: CASSGTSGRANYEQYF. CDR3 DNA: TGTGCCAGCAGTGGGACTAGCGGGAGGGCCAATTACGAGCAGTACTTC. This rearrangement joins TRBV25-1 to TRBJ2-7; 15 bases agree with TRBD2. This CDR3 is built from 16 residues. The J segment lost 4 bases and the V segment lost 4 bases, leaving 5 bases of the junction unmatched. CDR1 MGHDK and CDR2 SYGVNS come from the germline V gene.

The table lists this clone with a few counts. As DNA, the CDR3 is TGCAGTGCTAGACGGGTCAACGAGCAGTACTTC. Translation: CSARRVNEQYF. This rearrangement joins TRBV20-1 to TRBJ2-7; D is unresolved. The germline V gene encodes CDR1 DFQATT and CDR2 SNEGSKA (reference sequence). The CDR3 consists of 11 residues. V was shortened by 2 bases and J by 5 bases, with 7 bases between the two germline ends.

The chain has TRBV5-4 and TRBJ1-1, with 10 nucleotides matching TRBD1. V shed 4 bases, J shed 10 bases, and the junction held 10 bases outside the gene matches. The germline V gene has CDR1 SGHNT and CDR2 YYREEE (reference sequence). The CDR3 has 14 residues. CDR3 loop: CASSNRTGGYGAFF. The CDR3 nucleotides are TGTGCCAGCAGCAACCGGACAGGGGGTTACGGAGCTTTCTTT.